The following is a T cell receptor beta chain sequence with its context. The CDR3 extends over 14 amino acids. CDR1 is SGDLS and CDR2 is YYNGEE in the germline V gene. The V gene lost 3 bases and the J gene lost 8 bases, with 17 bases spanning the gap. Time point defined: blood 2 weeks post-SBRT. Treatment defined: 15 Gy SBRT to primary tumor, nephrectomy 4 weeks later. Assay: immunoSEQ multiplex PCR; the TCRdb copy retains only in-frame clones and omits some. The table shows some 150,000 clones, with about 91% occurring only once. The data were taken from a study of radiation and T cells in renal cell carcinoma.

The sequences come from blood, collected from a patient whose treatment included radiotherapy and nephrectomy. The receptor was isolated from a woman in her fifties or sixties with renal cell carcinoma. The V call is TRBV9, the J call TRBJ1-2; D may be TRBD1 (5 bases). DNA of the CDR3: TGTGCCAGCAGCGGCGGGACGGAGGTGGAGGGCTACACCTTC. It translates to CASSGGTEVEGYTF.